The 25 T cell receptor beta chains in this list originate from one sample, sequenced in a study of T-cell reconstitution after alpha-beta-depleted transplantation in children. Researchers prepared the TCRbeta library using unique molecular identifiers, the study reports. A single record per CDR3 protein comes from TCRdb applying MiXCR to the PCR reads. The table includes 450,000 to 600,000 distinct CDR3 sequences, around 13% detected once. The sequencing used PBMCs, mostly from graft donor cells, collected 360 days after TCRalphabeta/CD19-depleted stem cell transplant. The source of these receptors is a male patient between 10 and 17 years old who had a stem cell transplant for acute myeloid leukemia, so the T cells may come from the graft donor.

This clonotype was seen more than once but under ten times. The chain has TRBV12-3 or TRBV12-4 and TRBJ1-3; no reliable D call. The CDR3 has 16 residues. The germline V and J ends were trimmed by 4 bases and 4 bases, with 17 bases remaining between them. CDR3 in DNA: TGTGCCAGCAGTTCCCTGGGTAGGGAGGCCGGAAACACCATATATTTT. Translated, it gives CASSSLGREAGNTIYF.

This clonotype showed up just once. The chain is built from TRBV28 and TRBJ2-7; D gene ambiguous. In germline, CDR1 is MDHEN, CDR2 SYDVKM. V lost 6 bases and J lost 3, with 18 bases in between. The CDR3 is 15 residues long. The CDR3 reads CASSRPRWANYEQYF. CDR3 coding DNA: TGTGCCAGCAGCCGCCCCCGGTGGGCTAACTACGAGCAGTACTTC. The whole variable domain, remainder taken from reference TRBV28 and TRBJ2-7, is DVKVTQSSRYLVKRTGEKVFLECVQDMDHENMFWYRQDPGLGLRLIYFSYDVKMKEKGDIPEGYSVSREKKERFSLILESASTNQTSMYLCASSRPRWANYEQYFGPGTRLTVT.

The chain carries TRBV4-3 and TRBJ2-2; D ambiguous. Between the trimmed V and J ends, which lost 4 bases and 4 bases, there was a span of 16 bases. The CDR3 loop spans 16 amino acids. The germline gives CDR1 LGHNA, CDR2 YSLEER. The CDR3, as DNA: TGCGCCAGCAGCCCGAAGTCCCGGCCCGGCACCGGGGAGCTGTTTTTT. It codes for CASSPKSRPGTGELFF.

The chain has TRBV6-5 and TRBJ2-1, with 9 bases identical to TRBD1. CDR1 and CDR2 from the germline V gene are MNHEY and SVGAGI. CDR3 length: 17 residues. The V segment lost 0 bases and the J segment 7 bases; nucleotides outside the gene matches: 10. The CDR3 reads CASSYSRTGVIVNEQFF. CDR3 bases: TGTGCCAGCAGTTACTCGCGGACAGGGGTTATTGTGAATGAGCAGTTCTTC.

This clonotype was observed a few times. The gene calls are TRBV4-3 and TRBJ2-2, with a weak D call TRBD2 (6 bases). The CDR3 covers 17 residues. Trimming took off 0 bases at V and 6 bases at J, with 17 bases between the two ends. Looked up from germline, CDR1 is LGHNA and CDR2 is YSLEER. This chain's CDR3 is CASSQEAGIKGAGELFF. DNA of the CDR3: TGCGCCAGCAGCCAAGAAGCGGGCATCAAAGGAGCCGGGGAGCTGTTTTTT.

This clonotype has only a few counts. The chain employs TRBV29-1 and TRBJ2-2; D is uncertain. This CDR3 is built from 13 residues. Trimming took 7 bases from V and 7 from J, leaving 16 bases between them. CDR1 is SQVTM, CDR2 ANQGSEA, per germline. The CDR3 DNA reads as TGCAGCGGCCGAAGGGCTCCGCGCGGGGAGCTGTTTTTT. Translating it yields CSGRRAPRGELFF.

The genes are TRBV7-2 and TRBJ1-4; no firm D call. The CDR3 is made up of 15 amino acids. The germline V gene has CDR1 SGHTA and CDR2 FQGNSA. The V gene lost 0 bases and the J gene lost 0 bases, with 5 bases spanning the gap. The CDR3 DNA reads as TGTGCCAGCAGCTTAGCTCGGACAACTAATGAAAAACTGTTTTTT. Protein: CASSLARTTNEKLFF.

This clonotype turned up a few times. The chain has TRBV7-2 and TRBJ2-3; 10 bases line up with TRBD2. The V and J ends lost 4 bases and 1 base, in that order; junction bases with no gene match: 5. The CDR3 runs 16 residues. The germline gives CDR1 SGHTA, CDR2 FQGNSA. The CDR3 bases are TGTGCCAGCAGCTCCGAAGGACTAGCGGGCACAGATACGCAGTATTTT. Its protein product is CASSSEGLAGTDTQYF.

This clonotype showed up just a few times. CDR3 in DNA: TGCAGTGCAAAGACCCCCGGGAGGGCCCGTGAGACCCAGTACTTC. This encodes CSAKTPGRARETQYF. The chain couples TRBV20-1 to TRBJ2-5; 8 bases map to TRBD2. Trimming cost V 6 bases and J 5 bases; bases outside gene matches: 14. The germline V gene has CDR1 DFQATT and CDR2 SNEGSKA (reference sequence). This CDR3 region has 15 residues.

The sample holds a few counts of this clonotype. J is TRBJ2-3 and V is TRBV7-3, with 8 bases aligning to TRBD2. After removal of 5 bases from V and 5 bases from J, the junction contained 12 bases not matched to a gene. CDR3 length: 16 residues. Germline V gene data show CDR1 as SGHTA and CDR2 as FQGTGA. CDR3 nucleotide sequence: TGTGCCAGCAGCCGGGCTAGCGGGCCCGTGAAAGATACGCAGTATTTT. Translating gives CASSRASGPVKDTQYF.

This clonotype appeared many times. V usage is TRBV29-1 and J usage is TRBJ2-1; the match to TRBD1 covers 7 bases. CDR3 length: 13 residues. CDR1 is SQVTM and CDR2 is ANQGSEA in the germline V gene. Trimming cost V 5 bases and J 8 bases; bases outside gene matches: 9. The CDR3 DNA follows: TGCAGCGTTCGGGACAGCCCTCGGGATGAGCAGTTCTTC. Translation gives CSVRDSPRDEQFF.

This clonotype was recorded a few times. The V call is TRBV7-3, the J call TRBJ2-5; D perhaps matches TRBD1 (8 bases). V was clipped by 2 bases and J by 2 bases, with 15 bases between them. Germline V gene sequence: CDR1 SGHTA, CDR2 FQGTGA. This CDR3 has 16 residues. The CDR3 here is CASSLGGDRRQETQYF. Written as DNA, the CDR3 is TGTGCCAGCAGCTTAGGGGGGGACAGGAGACAAGAGACCCAGTACTTC.

This chain uses TRBV7-8 with TRBJ2-2; 10 nucleotides align to TRBD1. The trim removed 3 bases at V and 5 bases at J, leaving 12 bases unmatched. Per the germline V gene, CDR1 is SGHVS and CDR2 is FQNEAQ. The CDR3 is made up of 18 amino acids. DNA of the CDR3: TGTGCCAGCAGCTTTCAGAGGGGGACAGGGGTTTATACCGGGGAGCTGTTTTTT. Its protein is CASSFQRGTGVYTGELFF.

This clonotype showed up many times. The chain joins TRBV12-3 or TRBV12-4 to TRBJ2-1; 9 nucleotides match TRBD1. V was pared by 7 bases and J by 4 bases, with 8 bases of the junction left unmatched. The CDR3 has 15 residues. CDR3 amino acids: CASTPLGTGYNEQFF. CDR3 nucleotide sequence: TGTGCCAGCACCCCTCTAGGGACAGGGTACAATGAGCAGTTCTTC.

In this sample, this clonotype turned up a few times. The genes are TRBV5-5 and TRBJ2-3; the D gene is possibly TRBD2 (6 bases). There are 15 residues in the CDR3. Per germline, CDR1 SGHKS and CDR2 YYEKEE (reference sequence). Trimming stripped 0 bases from V and 1 base from J, with 9 bases between. DNA for the CDR3: TGTGCCAGCAGCTTGGCGGCGGGATGCACAGATACGCAGTATTTT. Protein product: CASSLAAGCTDTQYF.

The chain has TRBV20-1 and TRBJ2-5, with 7 bases lining up with TRBD1. Per the germline V gene, CDR1 is DFQATT and CDR2 is SNEGSKA (reference sequence). V shed 8 bases and J 5 bases; nucleotides not matched to a gene: 17. CDR3 length equals 15 residues. The CDR3, as DNA: TGCAGTCTCCGGGACAGCTCCCATGGGAGTGAGACCCAGTACTTC. Translating gives CSLRDSSHGSETQYF.

This clonotype was observed a handful of times. CDR3 sequence: CSASGSDETQYF. DNA for the CDR3: TGCAGTGCTAGCGGCAGCGACGAGACCCAGTACTTC. This chain joins TRBV20-1 and TRBJ2-5; D unresolved. Trimming pared 3 bases from V and 5 bases from J, leaving 10 bases between. The CDR3 contains 12 residues. The germline gives CDR1 DFQATT, CDR2 SNEGSKA (reference sequence).

This clonotype was seen a handful of times. The genes are TRBV5-1 and TRBJ2-1; the D gene is possibly TRBD1 (5 bases). The germline CDR1 and CDR2 sequences are SGHRS and YFSETQ. This CDR3 has 13 residues. V was cut by 2 bases and J by 7 bases, with 10 bases left in between. The CDR3 loop is CASSFDRFNEQFF. The CDR3 DNA reads as TGCGCCAGCAGCTTTGACAGATTTAATGAGCAGTTCTTC.

This clonotype was recorded a few times. The V and J genes are TRBV15 and TRBJ2-7, with 8 bases fitting TRBD1. The CDR3 totals 14 residues. CDR1 and CDR2 from the germline V gene are LNHNV and YYDKDF (reference sequence). The junction had 8 bases not matched to a gene; V was cut back by 5 bases and J by 5 bases. The CDR3 nucleotides are TGTGCCACCAGCTCCTGGACAGGGAGAAACGAGCAGTACTTC. Protein: CATSSWTGRNEQYF.

The chain carries TRBV6-2 or TRBV6-3 and TRBJ2-1, with TRBD1 matching 7 bases. The length of the CDR3 is 15 residues. V lost 4 bases, J lost 4 bases, and 7 bases stayed unmatched. Germline-derived CDR1 and CDR2 are MNHEY and SVGEGT. The CDR3 reads CASSSTGSYYNEQFF. In DNA form, the CDR3 reads TGTGCCAGCAGTTCGACAGGGTCATATTACAATGAGCAGTTCTTC.

In its sample, this clonotype was seen a few times. The V and J genes are TRBV6-2 or TRBV6-3 and TRBJ2-1; 7 nucleotides agree with TRBD2. V lost 8 bases and J lost 6; bases outside the gene matches: 7. Germline assignment: CDR1 MNHEY and CDR2 SVGEGT. This CDR3 is 13 amino acids long. The CDR3, as DNA: TGTGCCAGCTGGGAGGGAGGGCGCAATGAGCAGTTCTTC. This codes for CASWEGGRNEQFF.

The chain uses TRBV11-2 and TRBJ2-5, with a possible D match to TRBD2 (6 bases). Germline V gene sequence: CDR1 SGHAT, CDR2 FQNNGV. Trimming cost V 0 bases and J 10 bases, with 15 bases left between them. This CDR3 contains 14 residues. Here the CDR3 reads CASSLDNDRGYQYF. The CDR3 DNA sequence: TGTGCCAGCAGCTTAGATAATGACCGGGGGTACCAGTACTTC. Full variable domain (missing parts from reference TRBV11-2 and TRBJ2-5): EAGVAQSPRYKIIEKRQSVAFWCNPISGHATLYWYQQILGQGPKLLIQFQNNGVVDDSQLPKDRFSAERLKGVDSTLKIQPAKLEDSAVYLCASSLDNDRGYQYFGPGTRLLVL.

The rearrangement links TRBV4-3 to TRBJ2-7; no firm D call. The germline V gene has CDR1 LGHNA and CDR2 YSLEER. With 1 base removed from V and 7 bases from J, the gap between germline ends came to 17 bases. The CDR3 totals 15 residues. The CDR3 loop is CASSQAVRRSAEQYF. The CDR3 DNA reads TGCGCCAGCAGCCAAGCGGTCCGCAGGTCGGCGGAGCAGTACTTC.

A few counts support this clonotype. The chain has TRBV7-3 and TRBJ1-6; maybe TRBD1 (6 bases). The germline CDR1 and CDR2 sequences are SGHTA and FQGTGA. This CDR3 spans 14 amino acids. Trimming left V 3 bases short and J 8 bases short, with 11 bases between. CDR3 in amino acids: CASSLGGADSPLHF. CDR3 nucleotides: TGTGCCAGCAGCTTGGGGGGCGCGGATTCACCCCTCCACTTT. Combining the CDR3 with reference TRBV7-3 and TRBJ1-6 gives the whole variable domain GAGVSQTPSNKVTEKGKYVELRCDPISGHTALYWYRQSLGQGPEFLIYFQGTGAADDSGLPNDRFFAVRPEGSVSTLKIQRTERGDSAVYLCASSLGGADSPLHFGNGTRLTVT.

This clonotype was detected only a few times. The chain combines TRBV7-2 with TRBJ1-5; D uncertain. From germline, CDR1 is SGHTA and CDR2 FQGNSA. V lost 0 bases and J 3 bases, leaving 9 bases between the germline ends. This CDR3 has 15 residues. CDR3 sequence reads: CASSLASGINQPQHF. The CDR3 nucleotides are TGTGCCAGCAGCTTAGCATCGGGAATCAATCAGCCCCAGCATTTT.